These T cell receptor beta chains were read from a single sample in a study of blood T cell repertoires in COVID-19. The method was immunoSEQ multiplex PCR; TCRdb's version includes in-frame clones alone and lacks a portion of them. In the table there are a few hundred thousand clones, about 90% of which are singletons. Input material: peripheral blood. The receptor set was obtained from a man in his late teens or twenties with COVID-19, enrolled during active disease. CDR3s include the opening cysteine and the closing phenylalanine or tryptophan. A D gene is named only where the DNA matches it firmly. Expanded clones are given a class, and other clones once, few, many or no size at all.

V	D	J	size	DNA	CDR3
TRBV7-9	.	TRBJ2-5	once	TGTGCCAGCAGCTTTCCGAGCGCCTCAGAAGAGACCCAGTACTTC	CASSFPSASEETQYF
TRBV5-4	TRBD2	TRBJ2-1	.	TGTGCCAGCAGCTTGGGTCTAGCGGGACTCGATGAGCAGTTCTTC	CASSLGLAGLDEQFF
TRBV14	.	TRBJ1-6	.	TGTGCCAGCAGCCAAGGACTGCCGATTAATTCACCCCTCCACTTT	CASSQGLPINSPLHF
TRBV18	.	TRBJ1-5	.	TGTGCCAGCTCACCCCTCGGGTTAGAGGGACAGCCCCAGCATTTT	CASSPLGLEGQPQHF
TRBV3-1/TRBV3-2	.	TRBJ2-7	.	TGTGCCAGCAGCCAGTGGCAGTCAAGCTCCTACGAGCAGTACTTC	CASSQWQSSSYEQYF
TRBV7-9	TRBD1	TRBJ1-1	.	TGTGCCAGCAGCTTAGGGGGACAGTGGGACACTGAAGCTTTCTTT	CASSLGGQWDTEAFF
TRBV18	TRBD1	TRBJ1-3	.	TGTGCCAGCTCCCCGGCACGGGACAGGCGAAACACCATATATTTT	CASSPARDRRNTIYF
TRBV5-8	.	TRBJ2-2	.	TGTGCCAGCAGTAGAAGGGACTCCAACGGGGAGCTGTTTTTT	CASSRRDSNGELFF
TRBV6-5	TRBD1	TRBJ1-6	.	TGTGCCAGCAAAAAACGGGACAGAAATTCACCCCTCCACTTT	CASKKRDRNSPLHF
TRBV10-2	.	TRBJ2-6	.	TGCGCCAGCAGTGGTCAGCGGTCCTCTGGGGCCAACGTCCTGACTTTC	CASSGQRSSGANVLTF
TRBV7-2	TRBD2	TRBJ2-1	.	TGTGCCAGCGGACTAGCCCCCAGCAATGAGCAGTTCTTC	CASGLAPSNEQFF
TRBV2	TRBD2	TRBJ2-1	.	TGTGCCAGCAGTGAAGTTTCTAGCGGGGGCGATAAAGGGCAGTTCTTC	CASSEVSSGGDKGQFF
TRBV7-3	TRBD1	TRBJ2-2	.	TGTGCCAGCAGCTTACAGGGTGGGACAGTCACCGGGGAGCTGTTTTTT	CASSLQGGTVTGELFF
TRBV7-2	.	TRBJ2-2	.	TGTGCCAGCAGCCCCGCGGGGGCGGTTCCCGGGGAGCTGTTTTTT	CASSPAGAVPGELFF
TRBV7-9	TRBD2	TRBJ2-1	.	TGTGCCAGCAGCTTGGGGACTAGCGGGAGAGATGAGCAGTTCTTC	CASSLGTSGRDEQFF
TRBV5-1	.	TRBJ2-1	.	TGCGCCAGCAGCTTGAAGGGGATCGTTGAGCAGTTCTTC	CASSLKGIVEQFF
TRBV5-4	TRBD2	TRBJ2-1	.	TGTGCCAGCAGCTCCATATACATCGGGGGGGGGCCCCACAATGAGCAGTTCTTC	CASSSIYIGGGPHNEQFF
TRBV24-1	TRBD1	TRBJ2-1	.	TGTGCCACCAGTGACCCGACAGGGCCCGTGGATGAGCAGTTCTTC	CATSDPTGPVDEQFF
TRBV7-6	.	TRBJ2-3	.	TGTGCCAGCAGCCTCGAGAGACTCACAGATACGCAGTATTTT	CASSLERLTDTQYF
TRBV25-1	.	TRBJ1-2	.	TGTGCCAGCAGTGAAGGAGCAGGGATATATGGCTACACCTTC	CASSEGAGIYGYTF
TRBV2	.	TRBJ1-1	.	TGTGCCAGCCGTCTCCAGGGGGAAGCTTTCTTT	CASRLQGEAFF
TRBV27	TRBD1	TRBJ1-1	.	TGTGCCAGCAGTCCCCGGACAGGGGGGAACACTGAAGCTTTCTTT	CASSPRTGGNTEAFF
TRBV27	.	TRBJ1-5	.	TGTGCCAGCAGCACAGACGCAGGCGACAATCAGCCCCAGCATTTT	CASSTDAGDNQPQHF
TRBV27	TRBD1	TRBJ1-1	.	TGTGCCAGCAGTCCAGACGCAGGGGGAGTCACTGAAGCTTTCTTT	CASSPDAGGVTEAFF
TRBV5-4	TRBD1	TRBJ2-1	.	TGTGCCAGCAGCTCGATGGGACAGGGTGGGGGCGATGAGCAGTTCTTC	CASSSMGQGGGDEQFF
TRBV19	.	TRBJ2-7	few	TGTGCCAGTAGTATAGATCGGGGTTCCTCCTACGAGCAGTACTTC	CASSIDRGSSYEQYF
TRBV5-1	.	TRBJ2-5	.	TGCGCCAGCAGCTCCAGACTTAGCGGAAGGGAGACCCAGTACTTC	CASSSRLSGRETQYF
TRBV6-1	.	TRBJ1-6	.	TGTGCCAGCAGTGAAGCGTGGGGGAGGCTCCACTTT	CASSEAWGRLHF
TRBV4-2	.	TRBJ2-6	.	TGTGCCAGCAGCCAAGATGACAGCTCTGGGGCCAACGTCCTGACTTTC	CASSQDDSSGANVLTF
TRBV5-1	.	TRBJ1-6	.	TGCGCCAGCAGCTACACAGGGAACGATTCACCCCTCCACTTT	CASSYTGNDSPLHF
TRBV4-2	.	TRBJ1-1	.	TGTGCCAGCAGCCAAGGATACGAGGGCACTGAAGCTTTCTTT	CASSQGYEGTEAFF
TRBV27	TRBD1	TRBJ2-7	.	TGTGCCAGCAGTCCCGGGACAGGGTTGTACGAGCAGTACTTC	CASSPGTGLYEQYF
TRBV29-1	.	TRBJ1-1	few	TGCAGCGTTGAAACAGGGAGCACTGAAGCTTTCTTT	CSVETGSTEAFF
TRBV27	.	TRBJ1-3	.	TGTGCCAGCAGACAGGCGGGGGGGGGAAACACCATATATTTT	CASRQAGGGNTIYF
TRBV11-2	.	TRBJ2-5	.	TGTGCCAGCAGCCCGGGATCTGCCAGGGAGACCCAGTACTTC	CASSPGSARETQYF
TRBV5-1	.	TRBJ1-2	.	TGCGCCAGCAGCTTTGGGGCGCTTAACTATGGCTACACCTTC	CASSFGALNYGYTF
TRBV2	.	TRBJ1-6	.	TGTGCCAGCAGTACGAGGACTGATTATAATTCACCCCTCCACTTT	CASSTRTDYNSPLHF
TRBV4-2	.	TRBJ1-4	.	TGTGCCAGCAGCCGAACGACAGCCCAGAATGAAAAACTGTTTTTT	CASSRTTAQNEKLFF
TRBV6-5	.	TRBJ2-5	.	TGTGCCAGCCCAAGTGTGGGCGCAGTGGAGACCCAGTACTTC	CASPSVGAVETQYF
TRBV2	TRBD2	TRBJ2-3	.	TGTGCCACCCCGGGACTAGCAACAGATACGCAGTATTTT	CATPGLATDTQYF
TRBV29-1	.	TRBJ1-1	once	TGCAGCGCGGGAGCCCGAGCCGGGAACACTGAAGCTTTCTTT	CSAGARAGNTEAFF
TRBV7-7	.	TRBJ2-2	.	TGTGCTAGCAGCTCCGGAGCGGAACTTAACACCGGGGAGCTGTTTTTT	CASSSGAELNTGELFF
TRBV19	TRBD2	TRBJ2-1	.	TGTGCCAGTACGCCGACCACCGGGGGGGACGGGCAGTTCTTC	CASTPTTGGDGQFF
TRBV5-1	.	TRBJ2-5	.	TGCGCCAGCAGCTTTCAGGGGCTCAAAGAGACCCAGTACTTC	CASSFQGLKETQYF
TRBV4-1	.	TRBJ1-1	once	TGCGCCAGCAGCGGGAGGACCATGAACACTGAAGCTTTCTTT	CASSGRTMNTEAFF
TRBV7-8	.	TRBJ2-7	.	TGTGCCAGCAGCCCTCCGCCAGGGGTTTTCACCTACGAGCAGTACTTC	CASSPPPGVFTYEQYF
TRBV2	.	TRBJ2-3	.	TGTGCCAGCAGTGACGTCACACCAAGCACAGATACGCAGTATTTT	CASSDVTPSTDTQYF
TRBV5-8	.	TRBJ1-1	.	TGTGCCAGCAGCTTGGGGCTGCCCAAAGGCGGATCTAACACTGAAGCTTTCTTT	CASSLGLPKGGSNTEAFF
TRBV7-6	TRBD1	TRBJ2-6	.	TGTGCCAGCAGCCCGGGACAGACTGGGGCCAACGTCCTGACTTTC	CASSPGQTGANVLTF
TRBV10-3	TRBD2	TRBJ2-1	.	TGTGCCATCAGTCGTGGGAGGACTAGCGGGAGCTCCTACAATGAGCAGTTCTTC	CAISRGRTSGSSYNEQFF
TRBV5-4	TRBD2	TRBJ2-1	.	TGTGCCAGCAGCTTTACGACTAGCGGGGTCAATGAGCAGTTCTTC	CASSFTTSGVNEQFF
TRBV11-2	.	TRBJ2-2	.	TGTGCCAGCAGCCCTCGACAGGTCACCGGGGAGCTGTTTTTT	CASSPRQVTGELFF
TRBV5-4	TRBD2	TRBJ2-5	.	TGTGCCAGCACCCCCTATAGCGGCGGGGGGTCTAAGACCCAGTACTTC	CASTPYSGGGSKTQYF
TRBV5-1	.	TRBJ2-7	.	TGCGCCAGCAGCTTCAGGAACGAGCAGTACTTC	CASSFRNEQYF
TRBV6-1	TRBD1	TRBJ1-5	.	TGTGCCAGCAGTGAGGACAGGCACAGGCAGTTTAATCAGCCCCAGCATTTT	CASSEDRHRQFNQPQHF